The next 5 T cell receptor beta chains were all read from a single sample in a study of neoadjuvant anti-PD-1 for oral cavity cancer. Described time point: after neoadjuvant nivolumab, at surgical resection. Using immunoSEQ multiplex PCR, the repertoire was profiled, and TCRdb retains in-frame clones only, with some absent. The sample lists about 68,000 clones, about 85% occurring once. This material consisted of PBMCs, taken after nivolumab (anti-PD-1) treatment. The receptors come from a person aged 35 to 85 with oral cavity squamous cell carcinoma.

This chain uses TRBV19 with TRBJ1-1, with D possibly matching TRBD1 (6 bases). Germline V CDR1 and CDR2: LNHDA, SQIVND (reference sequence). V dropped 3 bases and J dropped 4 bases, with 12 bases sitting between them. The CDR3 is 14 residues long. In DNA form, the CDR3 reads TGTGCCAGTAGTATGCAGGGGACAACCACTGAAGCTTTCTTT. Its protein is CASSMQGTTTEAFF. Combining the CDR3 with reference TRBV19 and TRBJ1-1 gives the whole variable domain DGGITQSPKYLFRKEGQNVTLSCEQNLNHDAMYWYRQDPGQGLRLIYYSQIVNDFQKGDIAEGYSVSREKKESFPLTVTSAQKNPTAFYLCASSMQGTTTEAFFGQGTRLTVV.

Here the CDR3 DNA reads TGTGCCAGCAGCCCAGACACGGGAGGCTATGGCTACACCTTC. Encoded protein: CASSPDTGGYGYTF. The chain couples TRBV5-5 to TRBJ1-2; D not certain. The CDR3 is made up of 14 amino acids. The germline gives CDR1 SGHKS, CDR2 YYEKEE (reference sequence). The V and J ends lost 4 bases and 4 bases respectively, with 14 bases between them.

This clone has just a few counts. This CDR3 is CSADRGFGYTF. In DNA, the CDR3 is TGCAGCGCCGACCGGGGCTTCGGCTACACCTTC. V usage is TRBV29-1 and J usage is TRBJ1-2; a weak D match, TRBD1 (5 bases). Trimming pared 7 bases from V and 8 bases from J, leaving 14 bases between. The CDR3 has 11 residues. Germline V lookup: CDR1 SQVTM, CDR2 ANQGSEA. The whole variable domain, remainder taken from reference TRBV29-1 and TRBJ1-2, is SAVISQKPSRDICQRGTSLTIQCQVDSQVTMMFWYRQQPGQSLTLIATANQGSEATYESGFVIDKFPISRPNLTFSTLTVSNMSPEDSSIYLCSADRGFGYTFGSGTRLTVV.

The chain couples TRBV19 to TRBJ1-1, with 8 bases aligning to TRBD1. Trimming at V came to 10 bases and at J to 3 bases, leaving 7 bases not matched to a gene. This CDR3 has 13 amino acids. Looked up from germline, CDR1 is LNHDA and CDR2 is SQIVND (reference sequence). CDR3 sequence (DNA): TGTGCCACCCATTCGACAGGGGACACTGAAGCTTTCTTT. This sequence encodes CATHSTGDTEAFF.

This chain connects TRBV5-1 to TRBJ1-5, with D unresolved. V lost 8 bases and J 0 bases, leaving 6 bases between the germline ends. The germline CDR1 and CDR2 sequences are SGHRS and YFSETQ. The CDR3 has 12 amino acids. The CDR3: CARVDSNQPQHF. Here the CDR3 DNA reads TGCGCCAGGGTGGATAGCAATCAGCCCCAGCATTTT.